The clone carrying this T cell receptor (beta chain) showed up just a few times. Its specificity is unknown. V shed 4 bases and J shed 4 bases, with 10 bases lying between them. Germline V lookup: CDR1 SQVTM, CDR2 ANQGSEA. The CDR3 loop spans 12 amino acids. This record belongs to a study of vaccination effects on CD4 cells after COVID-19. Prior to sequencing, the ViraFEST assay stimulated PBMC with viral peptide pools, which expanded the antigen-specific CD4+ T cells. Investigators separated out CD4+ T cells once around nine days of culture had passed. Participants were given two doses of BNT162b2 or mRNA-1273 vaccine. Assay used: immunoSEQ multiplex PCR; TCRdb lists only in-frame clones, some missing. The data contain approximately 12,000 clones, more than 70% of them seen just once; the ten biggest clones take up under 9.5%.

The source of this sequence is a human donor who received a COVID-19 vaccine. The chain recombines TRBV29-1 with TRBJ1-2; D is undetermined. The source was CD4+ T cells from PBMCs cultured with SARS-CoV-2 spike peptides, collected after COVID-19 vaccination. The CDR3 DNA is TGCAGCGTTGTGCTGGGAAGCTATGGCTACACCTTC. Its protein is CSVVLGSYGYTF.